Following are 11 T cell receptor beta chains from one sample sequenced in a study of blood T cell repertoires in COVID-19. Sequencing was performed with immunoSEQ multiplex PCR; in TCRdb, only in-frame clones are kept and a portion is missing. This sample has around 99,000 clones, with 80% to 85% found just once. The sample consisted of peripheral blood. These receptors originate from a man in his 70s with acute or convalescent COVID-19.

The genes are TRBV19 and TRBJ1-6, with D tentatively TRBD1 (6 bases). Germline CDR1 and CDR2: LNHDA and SQIVND (reference sequence). This CDR3 is built from 14 residues. The V end lost 3 bases, the J end lost 8 bases, and 11 bases lay between the germline ends. CDR3 nucleotide sequence: TGTGCCAGTAGTATGGGGGCAGGGCATTCACCCCTCCACTTT. This sequence encodes CASSMGAGHSPLHF. The variable domain in full, with the rest retrieved from reference TRBV19 and TRBJ1-6, is DGGITQSPKYLFRKEGQNVTLSCEQNLNHDAMYWYRQDPGQGLRLIYYSQIVNDFQKGDIAEGYSVSREKKESFPLTVTSAQKNPTAFYLCASSMGAGHSPLHFGNGTRLTVT.

This sequence joins TRBV11-3 and TRBJ2-7; perhaps TRBD2 as D (6 bases). CDR3 length: 12 amino acids. CDR1 is SGHNT, CDR2 YENEEA, per germline. Deletions cut 4 bases from V and 7 bases from J, with 11 bases between. CDR3 in amino acids: CASSSPGGEQYF. Written as DNA, the CDR3 is TGTGCCAGCAGCTCCCCCGGAGGGGAGCAGTACTTC.

This clone was observed a single time. The chain links TRBV9 to TRBJ1-6; unclear D gene. Germline CDR1 and CDR2: SGDLS and YYNGEE. Trimming pared 0 bases from V and 0 bases from J, leaving 10 bases between. The CDR3 sequence is 17 residues long. CDR3 nucleotides: TGTGCCAGCAGCGTAGAAACCGAGAGCTCCTATAATTCACCCCTCCACTTT. Protein sequence: CASSVETESSYNSPLHF.

This sequence joins TRBV12-5 and TRBJ2-2; tentative D call: TRBD2 (7 bases). Germline V gives CDR1 LGHNT, CDR2 FRNRAP. Trimming pared 0 bases from V and 4 bases from J, leaving 21 bases between. CDR3 length: 19 residues. The CDR3 DNA reads as TGTGCTAGTGGTTTGGTACAGGGTAGCGGGTCATTGGGCACCGGGGAGCTGTTTTTT. It is translated as CASGLVQGSGSLGTGELFF.

J is TRBJ2-1 and V is TRBV7-7; the D gene is possibly TRBD1 (6 bases). Trimming pared 0 bases from V and 8 bases from J, leaving 8 bases between. Germline V gene data show CDR1 as SSHAT and CDR2 as FNYEAQ (reference sequence). There are 13 residues in the CDR3. The CDR3 sequence: CASSLAQGYEQFF. The CDR3 region has the DNA TGTGCCAGCAGCTTAGCACAGGGATATGAGCAGTTCTTC.

This rearrangement joins TRBV6-4 to TRBJ1-4, with a weak D call TRBD1 (6 bases). The CDR3 is made up of 15 amino acids. CDR1 is MRHNA and CDR2 is SNTAGT in the germline V gene. Trimming removed 3 bases from V and 6 bases from J, with 14 bases in between. Here the CDR3 reads CASSDPDRFDEKLFF. CDR3 nucleotides: TGTGCCAGCAGTGATCCCGACAGGTTTGATGAAAAACTGTTTTTT.

This clone has only a few counts. The chain is built from TRBV5-4 and TRBJ1-1; D is uncertain. The CDR3 runs to 14 residues. The V end was cut by 0 bases, the J end by 4 bases, with 10 bases between. CDR1 is SGHNT, CDR2 YYREEE, per germline (reference sequence). The CDR3 DNA follows: TGTGCCAGCAGCTTGGGACTCCGGCCCACTGAAGCTTTCTTT. Residues: CASSLGLRPTEAFF.

The chain has TRBV19 and TRBJ2-1; TRBD1 matches 9 bases. V gave up 10 bases and J gave up 7 bases; unmatched junction bases: 11. The CDR3 has 14 residues. Germline CDR1 reads LNHDA; CDR2 reads SQIVND (reference sequence). The CDR3 DNA is TGTGCCACCGCCTCCGGGACAGGGTTGAATGAGCAGTTCTTC. Its protein product is CATASGTGLNEQFF. Full variable domain (remainder filled in from reference TRBV19 and TRBJ2-1): DGGITQSPKYLFRKEGQNVTLSCEQNLNHDAMYWYRQDPGQGLRLIYYSQIVNDFQKGDIAEGYSVSREKKESFPLTVTSAQKNPTAFYLCATASGTGLNEQFFGPGTRLTVL.

The J gene is TRBJ1-1, the V gene TRBV5-6; 10 bases are a match to TRBD1. The CDR3 contains 15 residues. Unmatched junction bases numbered 4, after V lost 4 bases and J lost 1 base. Per germline, CDR1 SGHDT and CDR2 YYEEEE. The CDR3 spells CASSPGTGANTEAFF. As DNA, the CDR3 is TGTGCCAGCAGCCCAGGGACAGGGGCGAACACTGAAGCTTTCTTT.

This chain links TRBV29-1 with TRBJ2-1, with 8 nucleotides matching TRBD2. Trimming removed 3 bases from V and 2 bases from J; junction bases left unmatched: 9. CDR1 SQVTM and CDR2 ANQGSEA come from the germline V gene. CDR3 length: 16 amino acids. CDR3 protein: CSVEAGGLIPYNEQFF. The CDR3 DNA reads as TGCAGCGTTGAGGCGGGGGGCCTTATCCCCTACAATGAGCAGTTCTTC.

The rearrangement joins TRBV2 to TRBJ1-6; 9 bases align to TRBD1. The CDR3 consists of 14 residues. The trim removed 5 bases at V and 8 bases at J, leaving 4 bases unmatched. Germline CDR1 reads SNHLY; CDR2 reads FYNNEI. The CDR3 region is CASSPDRGDSPLHF. The DNA of the CDR3 is TGTGCCAGCAGTCCGGACAGGGGAGATTCACCCCTCCACTTT.